The T cell receptor beta chain under discussion was sequenced for a study of shared clonotypes between healthy human individuals. Details on this clone: What it binds is unknown.

CD8 cells regarded as naive lacked CD45RO, were positively chosen for CCR7, and omitted terminally differentiated effector memory CD45RA+ cells. Germline V gene lookup returns CDR1 LGHNT and CDR2 FRNRAP. The CDR3 is made up of 16 amino acids. With 0 bases clipped from V and 12 bases from J, the junction kept 13 bases outside the gene matches. Deep was the level used in running the assay. Measured with immunoSEQ multiplex PCR; TCRdb has only the in-frame clones, and not every one. The table records more than 2 million clones, around 93% of them present only once. Regarding the study as a whole: Approximately 5% was the fraction of naive CD4 clonotypes found shared across several donors.

This TCR was recovered from a man aged 18 to 35 in good health. Some clones in this sample may be carry-over from other donors' samples. The chain uses TRBV12-5 and TRBJ2-1; 8 bases agree with TRBD2. Sequenced sample: naive CD8+ T cells from PBMCs. The CDR3 coding sequence is TGTGCTAGTGGTTTGGTCCCGAGCGGGAGAACGAGAGGGCAGTTCTTC. Protein product: CASGLVPSGRTRGQFF.